This T cell receptor (beta chain) was obtained from a study of regulatory T cells in long-lasting Graves disease. The authors built TCR beta libraries using iRepertoire HTBI primers and Arm-PCR of CDR3 regions. One entry per CDR3 protein results from TCRdb running MiXCR on the multiplex PCR reads. The data show fewer than 650,000 distinct CDR3 sequences, roughly 15% seen once. This clonotype showed up many times. The CDR3 totals 15 residues. Germline assignment: CDR1 MNHEY and CDR2 SVGEGT. The junction had 9 bases not matched to a gene; V was cut back by 7 bases and J by 5 bases. The sample's time point: newly diagnosed GD, antithyroid drugs for less than 3 months. TCR sequences were obtained from RNA taken from PBMCs. Patients came from an endocrinology department in Xi'an, China. The same sample was also used in a study of T cells in Graves' hyperthyroidism and ophthalmopathy. As that report states: During a first-round RT-PCR of the TCR CDR3, the HTBI primer set was used.

The material sequenced was peripheral blood mononuclear cells (PBMCs), taken at new diagnosis, from a patient treated with antithyroid drugs. The V gene is TRBV6-2 or TRBV6-3, the J gene TRBJ2-1, with TRBD2 identical over 9 bases. The TCR was taken from a woman in her twenties or thirties with Graves disease. The CDR3: CASTKVTSGHNEQFF. Written as DNA, the CDR3 is TGTGCCAGCACCAAGGTGACTAGCGGACACAATGAGCAGTTCTTC.